Listed here are 20 T cell receptor beta chains from one sample, sequenced in a study of cytomegalovirus exposure and HLA in healthy donors. The study ran its PCR with 60 Vbeta and 13 Jbeta primers. TCRdb keeps only in-frame clones here, not all; method: immunoSEQ multiplex PCR. The data show 60,000 to 85,000 clones, about 84% seen once. The source material was PBMCs. These receptors were collected from a man aged 40-49 years in good health and CMV-seronegative.

This clone was seen once. CDR3 nucleotide sequence: TGCGCCAGCAGTGAGTACGAGGGTTCATACGAGCAGTACTTC. The encoded protein is CASSEYEGSYEQYF. The chain combines TRBV10-2 with TRBJ2-5; D is perhaps TRBD2 (5 bases). The J call may not be correct, given that the DNA end is closer to TRBJ2-7. The CDR3 covers 14 residues. In germline, CDR1 is WSHSY, CDR2 SAAADI.

The chain carries TRBV14 and TRBJ1-2, with D unclear. Trimming pared 2 bases from V and 4 bases from J, leaving 11 bases between. The CDR3 runs 14 residues. Germline V gives CDR1 SGHDN, CDR2 FVKESK. CDR3 coding DNA: TGTGCCAGCAGCCAAATGCTTGGTAGCTATGGCTACACCTTC. Translation: CASSQMLGSYGYTF.

The sample holds one count of this clone. This rearrangement joins TRBV4-2 to TRBJ2-5, with no clear D. The ends were cut back, 0 bases at V and 5 bases at J, with 10 bases in the middle. The CDR3 spans 14 residues. Germline assignment: CDR1 LGHNA and CDR2 YNFKEQ. CDR3 amino acids: CASSQDLARETQYF. The CDR3 DNA reads TGTGCCAGCAGCCAAGATTTGGCCCGCGAGACCCAGTACTTC.

The sample holds a few counts of this clone. The chain links TRBV5-1 to TRBJ1-4; no reliable D call. V was pared by 0 bases and J by 0 bases, with 6 bases between. This CDR3 region has 15 residues. Germline V gene sequence: CDR1 SGHRS, CDR2 YFSETQ. The CDR3 loop is CASSLARTTNEKLFF. CDR3 DNA sequence: TGCGCCAGCAGCTTGGCCAGGACAACTAATGAAAAACTGTTTTTT.

J is TRBJ2-1 and V is TRBV5-1; a possible D gene is TRBD2 (6 bases). Trimming stripped 0 bases from V and 4 bases from J, with 11 bases between. The germline CDR1 and CDR2 sequences are SGHRS and YFSETQ. This CDR3 spans 15 amino acids. CDR3 coding DNA: TGCGCCAGCAGCTTGGTGGGCGGGGTTTACAATGAGCAGTTCTTC. Translating gives CASSLVGGVYNEQFF. The entire variable domain, with the rest obtained from reference TRBV5-1 and TRBJ2-1, is as follows: KAGVTQTPRYLIKTRGQQVTLSCSPISGHRSVSWYQQTPGQGLQFLFEYFSETQRNKGNFPGRFSGRQFSNSRSEMNVSTLELGDSALYLCASSLVGGVYNEQFFGPGTRLTVL.

The gene calls are TRBV29-1 and TRBJ2-1; 10 bases line up with TRBD2. The trim removed 7 bases at V and 3 bases at J, leaving 6 bases unmatched. From germline, CDR1 is SQVTM and CDR2 ANQGSEA. The CDR3 is 14 residues long. CDR3 residues: CSAKRTSGYNEQFF. CDR3 DNA sequence: TGCAGCGCCAAACGGACTAGCGGCTACAATGAGCAGTTCTTC.

The genes are TRBV7-3 and TRBJ2-3; 11 positions match TRBD2. The CDR3 extends over 15 amino acids. CDR1 and CDR2 (germline): SGHTA, FQGTGA. The ends lost 3 bases at V and 7 bases at J; junction bases unmatched: 6. The CDR3 bases are TGTGCCAGCAGCTTGGGACTAGCGGCGGAACATACGCAGTATTTT. Translating gives CASSLGLAAEHTQYF.

The chain recombines TRBV30 with TRBJ2-2; no reliable D call. The CDR3 contains 13 residues. Germline CDR1 and CDR2: GTSNPN and SVGIG (reference sequence). V lost 0 bases, J lost 6 bases, and 8 bases lay in between. CDR3 DNA sequence: TGTGCCTGGAGTGTACAGTTGGCCGGGGAGCTGTTTTTT. It translates to CAWSVQLAGELFF.

As to this clone: The same CDR3 can be traced to other DNA sequences in this sample. The V call is TRBV4-1, the J call TRBJ1-2; no reliable D call. This CDR3 is 13 amino acids long. The germline V gene encodes CDR1 MGHRA and CDR2 YSYEKL. V was clipped by 3 bases and J by 5 bases, with 10 bases between them. In DNA form, the CDR3 reads TGCGCCAGCAGCCAGCTGACGGGATATGGCTACACCTTC. Amino acid sequence: CASSQLTGYGYTF.

This clone occurred a few times. The J gene is TRBJ2-7, the V gene TRBV28, with TRBD1 as a possible D gene (5 bases). Trimming left V 6 bases short and J 2 bases short, with 8 bases between. CDR1 and CDR2 (germline): MDHEN, SYDVKM. There are 12 residues in the CDR3. For the CDR3, the DNA is TGTGCCAGCAGCAGACAGACCTACGAGCAGTACTTC. Its translation is CASSRQTYEQYF.

V usage is TRBV18 and J usage is TRBJ1-4, with 7 bases fitting TRBD1. V shed 4 bases and J 5 bases; nucleotides not matched to a gene: 7. The CDR3 covers 15 residues. Germline V lookup: CDR1 KGHSH, CDR2 LQKENI. The CDR3 DNA sequence: TGTGCCAGCTCACTATCAGACAGGGCGAATGAAAAACTGTTTTTT. Translation: CASSLSDRANEKLFF. Drawing the rest from reference TRBV18 and TRBJ1-4, the complete variable domain is NAGVMQNPRHLVRRRGQEARLRCSPMKGHSHVYWYRQLPEEGLKFMVYLQKENIIDESGMPKERFSAEFPKEGPSILRIQQVVRGDSAAYFCASSLSDRANEKLFFGSGTQLSVL.

The genes are TRBV7-2 and TRBJ2-5; no clear D. The J call is in doubt because the DNA end fits TRBJ2-7 better. The germline V gene encodes CDR1 SGHTA and CDR2 FQGNSA. The CDR3 has 15 residues. The CDR3 region has the DNA TGTGCCAGCAGCTTAGCCAGGTCAAACACCTACGAGCAGTACTTC. Translated: CASSLARSNTYEQYF.

This clone appeared a single time. V usage is TRBV10-1 and J usage is TRBJ2-3, with 9 bases lining up with TRBD1. Germline loops: CDR1 WNHNN, CDR2 SYGVQD (reference sequence). The V segment lost 4 bases and the J segment 0 bases; nucleotides outside the gene matches: 2. The CDR3 has 15 residues. CDR3 residues: CASSGDRASTDTQYF. The CDR3 bases are TGCGCCAGCAGTGGGGACAGGGCGAGCACAGATACGCAGTATTTT.

This clone showed up just a few times. The chain couples TRBV9 to TRBJ2-6, with D perhaps matching TRBD1 (6 bases). Germline lookup yields CDR1 SGDLS and CDR2 YYNGEE. The CDR3 loop spans 15 amino acids. V was pared by 5 bases and J by 3 bases, with 12 bases between. CDR3 in DNA: TGTGCCAGCAGTCCAACAGGGCATGGGGCCAACGTCCTGACTTTC. Translated: CASSPTGHGANVLTF.

This clone has a single count. The chain uses TRBV7-3 and TRBJ2-7; 7 bases agree with TRBD1. Germline V CDR1 and CDR2: SGHTA, FQGTGA. V was pared by 3 bases and J by 4 bases, with 9 bases of the junction left unmatched. The CDR3 totals 15 residues. CDR3 DNA sequence: TGTGCCAGCAGCTTCTCCGGGACAGATAGATACGAGCAGTACTTC. Protein: CASSFSGTDRYEQYF.

The chain links TRBV29-1 to TRBJ1-2, with 8 bases that match TRBD1. The CDR3 is 13 amino acids. The V and J ends lost 0 bases and 7 bases, in that order; junction bases with no gene match: 4. Germline lookup yields CDR1 SQVTM and CDR2 ANQGSEA. CDR3 DNA: TGCAGCGTTGAAGACCAGGGGGCTGGTGGCTACACCTTC. Translating it yields CSVEDQGAGGYTF.

The chain carries TRBV9 and TRBJ2-2; 7 bases are a match to TRBD2. The germline CDR1 and CDR2 sequences are SGDLS and YYNGEE. This CDR3 spans 15 amino acids. Trimming at V came to 3 bases and at J to 1 base, leaving 3 bases not matched to a gene. CDR3 coding DNA: TGTGCCAGCAGCGGGCTAGCGGAGAACACCGGGGAGCTGTTTTTT. This codes for CASSGLAENTGELFF. The whole variable domain, filled in from reference TRBV9 and TRBJ2-2, reads DSGVTQTPKHLITATGQRVTLRCSPRSGDLSVYWYQQSLDQGLQFLIQYYNGEERAKGNILERFSAQQFPDLHSELNLSSLELGDSALYFCASSGLAENTGELFFGEGSRLTVL.

V usage is TRBV5-4 and J usage is TRBJ2-3; possible D gene TRBD1, 6 bases. The CDR3 length is 13 residues. Germline-derived CDR1 and CDR2 are SGHNT and YYREEE (reference sequence). The V end was cut by 4 bases, the J end by 5 bases, with 11 bases between. CDR3 bases: TGTGCCAGCAGCAGGGACAAGGGAGATACGCAGTATTTT. Translation gives CASSRDKGDTQYF.

The chain recombines TRBV7-9 with TRBJ2-7, with D possibly being TRBD1 (6 bases). Germline V gene sequence: CDR1 SEHNR, CDR2 FQNEAQ (reference sequence). CDR3 length: 12 residues. The CDR3 bases are TGTTCCGGCAGCTTCCCCAGGGGCGAGCAGTACTTC. Translating it yields CSGSFPRGEQYF.

CDR3 nucleotide sequence: TGCAGCGTGCGAGAGGGCAATCAGCCCCAGCATTTT. It is translated as CSVREGNQPQHF. V is TRBV29-1 and J is TRBJ1-5; D remains ambiguous. CDR1 and CDR2 from the germline V gene are SQVTM and ANQGSEA. V was cut by 6 bases and J by 2 bases, with 8 bases left in between. The CDR3 is made up of 12 amino acids.